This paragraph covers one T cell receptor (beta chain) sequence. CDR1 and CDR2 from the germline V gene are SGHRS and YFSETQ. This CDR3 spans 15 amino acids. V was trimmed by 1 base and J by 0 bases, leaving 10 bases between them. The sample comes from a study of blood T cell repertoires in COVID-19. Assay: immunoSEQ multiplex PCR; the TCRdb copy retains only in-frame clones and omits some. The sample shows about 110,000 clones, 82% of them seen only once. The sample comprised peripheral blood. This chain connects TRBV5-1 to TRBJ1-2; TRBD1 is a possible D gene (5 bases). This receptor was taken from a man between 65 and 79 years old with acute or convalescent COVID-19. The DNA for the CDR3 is TGCGCCAGCAGCTTGAGCAGGGCAGCTAACTATGGCTACACCTTC. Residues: CASSLSRAANYGYTF.